This entry lists 29 T cell receptor beta chains sequenced from one sample in a study of cytomegalovirus exposure and HLA in healthy donors. Both 60 Vbeta primers and 13 Jbeta primers went into the PCR. Assay used: immunoSEQ multiplex PCR; TCRdb lists only in-frame clones, some missing. Found here are 150,000 to 180,000 clones, roughly three quarters of them singletons; the top ten hold around 13%. The sequenced material came from PBMCs. The source of these receptors is a man younger than 45 in good health and CMV-seropositive.

The J gene is TRBJ2-7, the V gene TRBV9, with 7 bases lining up with TRBD2. Germline CDR1 and CDR2: SGDLS and YYNGEE. The ends lost 0 bases at V and 1 base at J; junction bases unmatched: 4. The CDR3 runs to 15 residues. The CDR3 spells CASSVEASGSYEQYF. The CDR3 DNA is TGTGCCAGCAGCGTAGAGGCTAGCGGTTCCTACGAGCAGTACTTC.

This rearrangement joins TRBV7-9 to TRBJ2-5, with 7 bases matching TRBD1. From germline, CDR1 is SEHNR and CDR2 FQNEAQ (reference sequence). The junction had 6 bases not matched to a gene; V was cut back by 5 bases and J by 0 bases. This CDR3 is 15 amino acids long. The DNA of the CDR3 is TGTGCCAGCAGCAAAGACAGGGCGTACCAAGAGACCCAGTACTTC. It yields the protein CASSKDRAYQETQYF.

The V call is TRBV9, the J call TRBJ2-5, with 7 bases lining up with TRBD1. The J call is uncertain, as TRBJ2-7 better fits the DNA end. Looked up from germline, CDR1 is SGDLS and CDR2 is YYNGEE. This CDR3 has 13 amino acids. CDR3 coding DNA: TGTGCCAGCAGCGGGGGACAGCCGGGCGAGCAGTACTTC. This encodes CASSGGQPGEQYF.

DNA for the CDR3: TGTGCCAGCAGTCGGGGACTGGTAACCTCCTACGAGCAGTACTTC. Translating gives CASSRGLVTSYEQYF. The V gene is TRBV2, the J gene TRBJ2-7; a weak D match, TRBD2 (6 bases). Between the trimmed V and J ends, which lost 5 bases and 0 bases, there was a span of 14 bases. CDR1 SNHLY and CDR2 FYNNEI come from the germline V gene. The CDR3 is 15 amino acids.

The J gene is TRBJ2-5, the V gene TRBV21-1; whether TRBD2, the table's D call, matches the DNA was not checked. TRBV21-1 is listed as a pseudogene. The CDR3 runs 12 residues. The CDR3 DNA is TGTGCCAGCCTAGCGCGTCAAGAGACCCAGTACTTC. Translation: CASLARQETQYF.

This chain links TRBV7-6 with TRBJ2-7; no firm D call. Between the trimmed V and J ends, which lost 5 bases and 3 bases, there was a span of 14 bases. This CDR3 is 14 amino acids long. CDR1 is SGHVS and CDR2 is FNYEAQ in the germline V gene. The CDR3 nucleotides read TGTGCCAGCAGCCCTGGCGGATTTTACTACGAGCAGTACTTC. Its translation is CASSPGGFYYEQYF. The variable domain in full, with the rest retrieved from reference TRBV7-6 and TRBJ2-7, is GAGVSQSPRYKVTKRGQDVALRCDPISGHVSLYWYRQALGQGPEFLTYFNYEAQQDKSGLPNDRFSAERPEGSISTLTIQRTEQRDSAMYRCASSPGGFYYEQYFGPGTRLTVT.

As concerns this clone: One junction end does not reproduce the germline sequence, and a read error may be involved. J is TRBJ2-1 and V is TRBV7-9; 14 nucleotides line up with TRBD2. This CDR3 has 16 residues. CDR1 and CDR2 from the germline V gene are SEHNR and FQNEAQ (reference sequence). Here the CDR3 reads CSSSPTVGLAGDEQFF. The CDR3 DNA reads TGTTCCAGCAGCCCGACGGTGGGACTAGCGGGAGATGAGCAGTTCTTC.

The genes are TRBV5-8 and TRBJ2-7; a weak D match, TRBD1 (5 bases). Germline V lookup: CDR1 SGHTS, CDR2 YDEGEE. This CDR3 contains 14 residues. Trimming removed 2 bases from V and 0 bases from J, with 9 bases in between. This chain's CDR3 is CASSFADTSYEQYF. The CDR3 DNA is TGTGCCAGCAGCTTCGCGGACACCTCCTACGAGCAGTACTTC.

V usage is TRBV20-1 and J usage is TRBJ2-3, with D maybe TRBD2 (5 bases). Per germline, CDR1 DFQATT and CDR2 SNEGSKA (reference sequence). CDR3 size: 11 residues. V was clipped by 3 bases and J by 6 bases, with 7 bases between them. CDR3 residues: CSARGGDTQYF. CDR3 DNA sequence: TGCAGTGCTAGGGGCGGGGATACGCAGTATTTT.

The chain uses TRBV28 and TRBJ1-5; TRBD1 aligns across 9 bases. The germline gives CDR1 MDHEN, CDR2 SYDVKM. Trimming took 6 bases from V and 7 from J; bases not matched to a gene: 7. The CDR3 is 14 amino acids. CDR3 sequence (DNA): TGTGCCAGCAGCACAGGGGGCGAGGGCCAGCCCCAGCATTTT. The encoded protein is CASSTGGEGQPQHF.

In its sample, this clone was seen once. The CDR3, as DNA: TGTGCCAGCAGCAAAAAAGCGGGAGTGGAGACCCAGTACTTC. It yields the protein CASSKKAGVETQYF. V gene TRBV11-3 combines with J gene TRBJ2-5; 8 bases agree with TRBD2. The length of the CDR3 is 14 residues. Trimming took 5 bases from V and 5 from J; bases not matched to a gene: 7. Germline V CDR1 and CDR2: SGHNT, YENEEA. Full variable domain (remainder filled in from reference TRBV11-3 and TRBJ2-5): EAGVVQSPRYKIIEKKQPVAFWCNPISGHNTLYWYLQNLGQGPELLIRYENEEAVDDSQLPKDRFSAERLKGVDSTLKIQPAELGDSAVYLCASSKKAGVETQYFGPGTRLLVL.

The V and J genes are TRBV11-2 and TRBJ1-1; possible D gene TRBD1, 5 bases. The ends were cut back, 1 base at V and 2 bases at J, with 11 bases in the middle. The CDR3 runs 15 residues. From germline, CDR1 is SGHAT and CDR2 FQNNGV. The CDR3 DNA reads TGTGCCAGCAGCTTAGCTGGGGCAGTTAACACTGAAGCTTTCTTT. Translating gives CASSLAGAVNTEAFF.

This chain joins TRBV13 and TRBJ2-5; 7 bases fit TRBD2. The CDR3 contains 13 residues. V lost 6 bases, J lost 5 bases, and 6 bases stayed unmatched. Germline CDR1 reads PRHDT; CDR2 reads FYEKMQ (reference sequence). The CDR3 nucleotides read TGTGCCAGCAGTCCTGGTAGCGGGGAGACCCAGTACTTC. It is translated as CASSPGSGETQYF.

The chain couples TRBV25-1 to TRBJ1-2; 9 bases line up with TRBD1. With V trimmed by 5 bases and J by 8 bases, 12 bases remained unmatched. Germline CDR1 is MGHDK and CDR2 is SYGVNS. The CDR3 contains 15 residues. The CDR3 DNA is TGTGCCAGCAGTACCCACTCCGGGACAGGGATCGGCTACACCTTC. Amino acids: CASSTHSGTGIGYTF.

This chain links TRBV7-2 with TRBJ2-2; TRBD2 matches at 7 bases. Germline V gene lookup returns CDR1 SGHTA and CDR2 FQGNSA. There are 18 residues in the CDR3. V trimming: 1 base; J trimming: 3 bases; junction bases outside the gene matches: 11. CDR3: CASSLDFGLADYTGELFF. The CDR3 region has the DNA TGTGCCAGCAGCTTAGATTTTGGGCTAGCGGATTACACCGGGGAGCTGTTTTTT.

The J gene is TRBJ2-1, the V gene TRBV9, with 9 nucleotides matching TRBD2. The J segment lost 10 bases and the V segment lost 0 bases, leaving 8 bases of the junction unmatched. CDR3 length: 15 residues. Germline V lookup: CDR1 SGDLS, CDR2 YYNGEE. The CDR3 DNA reads TGTGCCAGCAGCGTAGAAGGGACTAGCCGGGCAGAGCAGTTCTTC. This translates into CASSVEGTSRAEQFF.

V usage is TRBV28 and J usage is TRBJ2-7; 9 nucleotides align to TRBD1. Germline V gene lookup returns CDR1 MDHEN and CDR2 SYDVKM. Germline trimming cut 7 bases from V and 4 bases from J; bases unmatched to any gene: 14. The CDR3 loop spans 16 amino acids. CDR3 loop: CASTPSPGQGKYEQYF. CDR3 nucleotides: TGTGCCAGCACACCTTCCCCGGGACAGGGCAAGTACGAGCAGTACTTC.

This clone was counted only a few times. This chain uses TRBV6-6 with TRBJ1-2; D uncertain. V lost 0 bases to trimming and J lost 3 bases, with 8 bases between them. There are 14 residues in the CDR3. The germline V gene has CDR1 MNHNY and CDR2 SVGAGI (reference sequence). The CDR3 is CASSYSSPDYGYTF. The CDR3 DNA reads TGTGCCAGCAGTTACTCATCGCCAGACTATGGCTACACCTTC.

CDR3 sequence: CASSLQGLETQYF. CDR3 nucleotides: TGTGCCAGCAGCTTACAGGGTTTGGAGACCCAGTACTTC. This chain links TRBV28 with TRBJ2-5, with D possibly being TRBD1 (6 bases). The CDR3 loop spans 13 amino acids. Per the germline V gene, CDR1 is MDHEN and CDR2 is SYDVKM. V lost 6 bases, J lost 5 bases, and 13 bases lay in between. The whole variable domain, remainder taken from reference TRBV28 and TRBJ2-5, is DVKVTQSSRYLVKRTGEKVFLECVQDMDHENMFWYRQDPGLGLRLIYFSYDVKMKEKGDIPEGYSVSREKKERFSLILESASTNQTSMYLCASSLQGLETQYFGPGTRLLVL.

J is TRBJ1-1 and V is TRBV23-1; 7 bases map to TRBD1. TRBV23-1 is designated an ORF whose function remains uncertain. Trimming removed 6 bases from V and 7 bases from J; junction bases left unmatched: 14. The CDR3 is 15 residues long. The CDR3 sequence: CASSMDRFFRLEAFF. The CDR3 DNA reads as TGCGCCAGCAGCATGGACAGGTTCTTTAGACTTGAAGCTTTCTTT.

This clone was recorded once. The chain employs TRBV4-1 and TRBJ2-1; 9 bases match TRBD2. The CDR3 covers 15 residues. The germline CDR1 and CDR2 sequences are MGHRA and YSYEKL. Trimming took 3 bases from V and 10 from J; bases not matched to a gene: 10. CDR3 amino acids: CASSQLAGVRREQFF. The CDR3 DNA reads TGCGCCAGCAGCCAGTTAGCGGGAGTTCGTCGAGAGCAGTTCTTC.

This rearrangement joins TRBV18 to TRBJ2-3, with 14 bases lining up with TRBD2. Per the germline V gene, CDR1 is KGHSH and CDR2 is LQKENI. The CDR3 has 17 amino acids. The junction had 3 bases not matched to a gene; V was cut back by 3 bases and J by 1 base. Here the CDR3 reads CASSPGLAGVGTDTQYF. Written as DNA, the CDR3 is TGTGCCAGCTCACCGGGACTAGCGGGAGTAGGCACAGATACGCAGTATTTT.

The rearrangement uses TRBV5-4 and TRBJ2-7; 10 bases line up with TRBD1. V shed 4 bases, J shed 6 bases, and the junction held 10 bases outside the gene matches. The CDR3 is 15 amino acids. The germline gives CDR1 SGHNT, CDR2 YYREEE (reference sequence). The CDR3 region has the DNA TGTGCCAGCAGCCCGAGGGGGGGACAGGGGCGCGAGCAGTACTTC. Encoded protein: CASSPRGGQGREQYF.

CDR3 DNA sequence: TGTGCCAGCAGCGTAGATCCTAATAGCAATCAGCCCCAGCATTTT. It specifies CASSVDPNSNQPQHF. The chain employs TRBV9 and TRBJ1-5; no reliable D call. The germline CDR1 and CDR2 sequences are SGDLS and YYNGEE. This CDR3 comprises 15 residues. Trimming shortened V by 0 bases and J by 0 bases, and 7 bases separated the two germline ends.

V and J are TRBV27 and TRBJ1-2; TRBD1 agrees at 7 bases. After removal of 0 bases from V and 4 bases from J, the junction contained 2 bases not matched to a gene. Germline V gene data show CDR1 as MNHEY and CDR2 as SMNVEV (reference sequence). This CDR3 region has 14 residues. CDR3: CASSLSAGGYGYTF. Written as DNA, the CDR3 is TGTGCCAGCAGTTTATCGGCAGGGGGCTATGGCTACACCTTC.

This clone was picked up one time. The V call is TRBV5-6, the J call TRBJ1-1; TRBD1 is a possible D gene (5 bases). V lost 3 bases to trimming and J lost 6 bases, with 12 bases between them. Germline values: CDR1 SGHDT, CDR2 YYEEEE. The CDR3 spans 13 residues. The CDR3: CASSSRGMAEAFF. CDR3 nucleotides: TGTGCCAGCAGCTCCCGGGGGATGGCTGAAGCTTTCTTT.

The chain combines TRBV2 with TRBJ2-1, with 9 bases aligning to TRBD2. V shed 5 bases, J shed 7 bases, and the junction held 9 bases outside the gene matches. The CDR3 consists of 15 residues. CDR1 SNHLY and CDR2 FYNNEI come from the germline V gene. This CDR3 reads CASSSVGSGSNEQFF. The CDR3, as DNA: TGTGCCAGCAGTTCGGTCGGTAGCGGGAGTAATGAGCAGTTCTTC.

The table lists this clone with a few counts. Different DNA sequences within this sample yield the same CDR3. The chain links TRBV29-1 to TRBJ1-1, with TRBD1 identical over 9 bases. J lost 5 bases, V lost 7 bases, and 8 bases had no gene match. This CDR3 region has 13 residues. From germline, CDR1 is SQVTM and CDR2 ANQGSEA. The CDR3 protein is CSATGQGSTEAFF. CDR3 DNA: TGCAGCGCTACCGGACAGGGGTCGACTGAAGCTTTCTTT.

This clone was seen more than once but under ten times. The chain uses TRBV7-3 and TRBJ2-7; 7 bases agree with TRBD1. The trim removed 5 bases at V and 3 bases at J, leaving 7 bases unmatched. This CDR3 comprises 14 residues. CDR1 SGHTA and CDR2 FQGTGA come from the germline V gene. The CDR3: CASSAQGSNYEQYF. In nucleotides, the CDR3 is TGTGCCAGCAGCGCACAGGGGTCCAACTACGAGCAGTACTTC.